This T cell receptor beta chain was identified during a study of shared clonotypes between healthy human individuals. In the study overall: Per-donor plates numbered three CD4 naive, three CD4 memory, two CD8 naive and one CD8 memory.

V was shortened by 1 base and J by 6 bases, with 7 bases between the two germline ends. The CDR3 consists of 13 residues. CDR1 and CDR2 from the germline V gene are SGHAT and FQNNGV. The method was immunoSEQ multiplex PCR; TCRdb's version includes in-frame clones alone and lacks a portion of them. The table has approximately 500,000 clones, almost 97% seen once. This clonotype originated in a woman younger than 45 in good health. J is TRBJ2-1 and V is TRBV11-2; D tentatively fits TRBD1 or TRBD2 (5 bases each). Source material: naive CD4+ T cells sorted from blood. Subset: CD45RA+ positively selected. CDR3 sequence: CASSLAGPNEQFF. The CDR3 DNA is TGTGCCAGCAGCTTAGCGGGACCCAATGAGCAGTTCTTC.